This T cell receptor beta chain derives from a study of control samples from healthy donors and cancer patients. The CDR3 loop spans 13 amino acids. Germline V lookup: CDR1 WNHNN, CDR2 SYGVQD (reference sequence). Trimming removed 4 bases at V and 8 bases at J, with 9 bases between. The protocol was immunoSEQ multiplex PCR, while the TCRdb copy is restricted to in-frame clones and leaves out a portion. The table includes some 170,000 clones, 95% to 96% detected once. The chain joins TRBV10-1 to TRBJ1-6, with D uncertain. Sequences were obtained from blood. The sequence was obtained from a woman aged 30 to 39 in good health. CDR3 region: CASSAEVDSPLHF. DNA of the CDR3: TGCGCCAGCAGTGCGGAGGTAGATTCACCCCTCCACTTT.